Below, one TCR beta chain is given with its context. Trimming at V came to 5 bases and at J to 4 bases, leaving 6 bases not matched to a gene. CDR1 LNHDA and CDR2 SQIVND come from the germline V gene (reference sequence). The CDR3 has 14 amino acids. This entry comes from a study of blood T cell repertoires in COVID-19. At the level of the study: PBMCs, B-cell-depleted T cells, or T cells provided the cDNA or gDNA that made up the material.

Per the authors' pipeline: Scientists estimated how many nucleated cells there were by amplifying reference gene primers. TCRdb's table, derived via immunoSEQ multiplex PCR, lists solely in-frame clones and lacks some. Clone size and the V and J calls come from that table; the DNA yielded D and trimming. The sample contains over 100,000 clones, about 88% of which appear only once. The rearrangement links TRBV19 to TRBJ2-3, with 7 bases that match TRBD1. The TCR sequence derives from a man aged 45-65 years with active or convalescent COVID-19. The specimen was peripheral blood. The CDR3 loop is CASSLGGGADTQYF. The CDR3 coding sequence is TGTGCCAGTAGTTTAGGGGGCGGCGCAGATACGCAGTATTTT.